A selection of T cell receptor beta chains follows, all from one sample in a study of blood T cell repertoires in COVID-19. Produced via immunoSEQ multiplex PCR; TCRdb's table is partial and in-frame only. The table has 250,000 to 300,000 clones, under 90% seen once. The sample was peripheral blood. These receptors were collected from a woman aged 40 to 50 who had recovered from COVID-19. Each CDR3 is given with its conserved first and last residue. A D gene is named only where the DNA matches it firmly. Size is omitted from some rows. Given values are once, few, many or a class for expanded clones.

D gene,clone size,J gene,V gene,CDR3 protein,CDR3 DNA
NA,NA,TRBJ2-7,TRBV2,CASTEELVSYEQYF,TGTGCCAGCACCGAGGAGTTGGTCTCCTACGAGCAGTACTTC
TRBD2,NA,TRBJ2-7,TRBV11-3,CASSGRADSGRLHEQYF,TGTGCCAGCTCCGGGAGGGCCGATAGCGGGAGGCTCCACGAGCAGTACTTC
NA,NA,TRBJ2-6,TRBV7-9,CASSLAGRAGANVLTF,TGTGCCAGCAGCTTAGCGGGCAGGGCTGGGGCCAACGTCCTGACTTTC
TRBD2,NA,TRBJ2-1,TRBV19,CASSIDPAGGPGNEQFF,TGTGCCAGTAGTATAGATCCCGCGGGAGGGCCGGGGAATGAGCAGTTCTTC
TRBD1,NA,TRBJ1-2,TRBV28,CASSKTGGGYYGYTF,TGTGCCAGCAGTAAGACAGGGGGAGGGTACTATGGCTACACCTTC
NA,NA,TRBJ2-7,TRBV2,CASSKTAGRPGEQYF,TGTGCCAGCAGTAAGACAGCTGGGCGTCCGGGCGAGCAGTACTTC
TRBD1,NA,TRBJ2-2,TRBV24-1,CATSDQTGTTGELFF,TGTGCCACCAGTGATCAGACAGGGACCACCGGGGAGCTGTTTTTT
TRBD2,NA,TRBJ2-2,TRBV15,CATSRTGTSGNTGELFF,TGTGCCACCAGCAGAACCGGGACTAGCGGAAACACCGGGGAGCTGTTTTTT
TRBD2,NA,TRBJ2-1,TRBV3-1/TRBV3-2,CASGWDYPSGEQFF,TGTGCCAGCGGCTGGGACTACCCCTCAGGGGAGCAGTTCTTC
TRBD2,NA,TRBJ2-7,TRBV6-2/TRBV6-3,CASSRDRLAGTYEQYF,TGTGCCAGCAGCAGGGATAGACTAGCGGGAACCTACGAGCAGTACTTC
NA,NA,TRBJ2-7,TRBV28,CASSSGAPVSYEQYF,TGTGCCAGCAGCTCTGGGGCCCCCGTATCCTACGAGCAGTACTTC
NA,NA,TRBJ2-7,TRBV29-1,CSVGSGRGGAGEQYF,TGCAGCGTTGGAAGTGGACGCGGGGGCGCGGGAGAGCAGTACTTC
NA,NA,TRBJ2-7,TRBV5-1,CASSLAGTPTYEQYF,TGCGCCAGCAGCTTGGCCGGGACTCCAACCTACGAGCAGTACTTC
TRBD2,NA,TRBJ2-2,TRBV6-5,CASTPSGNTGELFF,TGTGCCAGCACTCCTAGCGGGAACACCGGGGAGCTGTTTTTT
NA,NA,TRBJ1-4,TRBV18,CASSAGLNEKLFF,TGTGCCAGCTCCGCGGGACTGAATGAAAAACTGTTTTTT
NA,few,TRBJ1-3,TRBV27,CASSLSWTAGNTIYF,TGTGCCAGCAGTTTATCGTGGACAGCTGGAAACACCATATATTTT
TRBD1,few,TRBJ1-2,TRBV6-5,CASSYSTQGAHGYTF,TGTGCCAGCAGTTACTCGACACAGGGGGCCCATGGCTACACCTTC
TRBD1,NA,TRBJ2-5,TRBV2,CASRAGTEQETQYF,TGTGCCAGCAGGGCCGGGACAGAACAAGAGACCCAGTACTTC
TRBD1,NA,TRBJ2-2,TRBV5-1,CASSLEQGALANTGELFF,TGCGCCAGCAGCTTGGAACAGGGGGCGCTGGCGAACACCGGGGAGCTGTTTTTT
NA,NA,TRBJ2-1,TRBV6-2/TRBV6-3,CASSSPHLAGRSYNEQFF,TGTGCCAGCAGCTCCCCCCACCTTGCGGGGCGGTCCTACAATGAGCAGTTCTTC
NA,NA,TRBJ2-1,TRBV2,CASQGRYNEQFF,TGTGCCAGCCAGGGTCGTTACAATGAGCAGTTCTTC
NA,NA,TRBJ1-6,TRBV14,CASSLSGANSPLHF,TGTGCCAGCAGTCTGAGCGGGGCTAATTCACCCCTCCACTTT
TRBD2,NA,TRBJ2-5,TRBV2,CASTGGGRETQYF,TGTGCCAGCACCGGGGGCGGGAGGGAGACCCAGTACTTC
TRBD1,NA,TRBJ2-3,TRBV28,CASSLGTGVADTQYF,TGTGCCAGCAGTTTAGGGACAGGGGTGGCAGATACGCAGTATTTT
NA,NA,TRBJ1-1,TRBV4-1,CASSQEGVQMNTEAFF,TGCGCCAGCAGCCAAGAAGGGGTACAGATGAACACTGAAGCTTTCTTT
TRBD1,NA,TRBJ1-2,TRBV4-1,CASSQDHRTGLNYGYTF,TGCGCCAGCAGCCAAGATCACAGGACAGGGCTAAACTATGGCTACACCTTC
TRBD1,NA,TRBJ1-1,TRBV10-3,CARRQGLNTEAFF,TGTGCCAGGAGACAGGGCCTGAACACTGAAGCTTTCTTT
NA,NA,TRBJ1-1,TRBV7-9,CASSLRTENTEAFF,TGTGCCAGCAGCTTAAGGACAGAGAACACTGAAGCTTTCTTT
TRBD1,NA,TRBJ1-5,TRBV19,CASSIPGTGYIQPQHF,TGTGCCAGTAGTATTCCCGGGACAGGGTACATTCAGCCCCAGCATTTT
TRBD1,once,TRBJ1-1,TRBV5-1,CASRQGAGVNTEAFF,TGCGCCAGCAGGCAGGGGGCGGGGGTGAACACTGAAGCTTTCTTT
TRBD2,NA,TRBJ2-7,TRBV4-1,CASSQGRGLAATRYEQYF,TGCGCCAGCAGCCAAGGGAGGGGACTAGCCGCTACTAGATACGAGCAGTACTTC
TRBD1,NA,TRBJ1-2,TRBV11-2,CASSSTGAAAVGYTF,TGTGCCAGCAGCTCGACAGGGGCCGCGGCGGTTGGCTACACCTTC
TRBD1,NA,TRBJ2-3,TRBV19,CASSDWTGTDTQYF,TGTGCCAGTAGTGACTGGACAGGGACAGATACGCAGTATTTT
NA,NA,TRBJ1-1,TRBV11-2,CASSFQGRTEAFF,TGTGCCAGCAGCTTTCAGGGGCGGACTGAAGCTTTCTTT
TRBD2,NA,TRBJ2-1,TRBV6-5,CASRPGTSGRDEQFF,TGTGCCAGCAGACCCGGGACTAGCGGGAGGGATGAGCAGTTCTTC
NA,NA,TRBJ2-7,TRBV7-2,CASSLAGSSSYEQYF,TGTGCCAGCAGCTTGGCGGGCTCCAGCTCCTACGAGCAGTACTTC
TRBD2,NA,TRBJ2-2,TRBV30,CAWNPGLALRELFF,TGTGCCTGGAATCCGGGACTAGCGTTAAGGGAGCTGTTTTTT
TRBD2,NA,TRBJ2-7,TRBV7-8,CASSLALVAGPYEQYF,TGTGCCAGCAGCTTAGCGCTGGTAGCGGGACCCTACGAGCAGTACTTC
TRBD2,NA,TRBJ2-1,TRBV3-1/TRBV3-2,CASSQAGGSYNEQFF,TGTGCCAGCAGCCAAGCGGGAGGCTCCTACAATGAGCAGTTCTTC
NA,NA,TRBJ2-7,TRBV29-1,CSVETDWSYEQYF,TGCAGCGTTGAGACAGACTGGTCCTACGAGCAGTACTTC
NA,NA,TRBJ1-1,TRBV19,CASTRYTEAFF,TGTGCCAGTACCAGATACACTGAAGCTTTCTTT
TRBD2,NA,TRBJ2-4,TRBV28,CASSASGNVGIQYF,TGTGCCAGCAGTGCCAGCGGGAATGTTGGCATTCAGTACTTC
TRBD1,NA,TRBJ1-1,TRBV3-1/TRBV3-2,CASRPQGYTEAFF,TGTGCCAGCCGCCCACAGGGGTACACTGAAGCTTTCTTT
NA,once,TRBJ2-2,TRBV3-1/TRBV3-2,CASSQGVGELFF,TGTGCCAGCAGCCAGGGAGTCGGGGAGCTGTTTTTT
NA,NA,TRBJ1-1,TRBV4-1,CASSQAVGSRNTEAFF,TGCGCCAGCAGCCAAGCTGTGGGCAGCCGGAACACTGAAGCTTTCTTT
NA,NA,TRBJ2-5,TRBV3-1/TRBV3-2,CASSPRDTETQYF,TGTGCCAGCAGCCCCAGGGACACGGAGACCCAGTACTTC
NA,NA,TRBJ1-2,TRBV14,CASSQAGGPYYTF,TGTGCCAGCAGCCAAGCGGGGGGGCCCTACTACACCTTC
TRBD1,NA,TRBJ2-7,TRBV15,CATSRDRGTGYDEQYF,TGTGCCACCAGCAGAGATCGAGGGACAGGGTATGACGAGCAGTACTTC